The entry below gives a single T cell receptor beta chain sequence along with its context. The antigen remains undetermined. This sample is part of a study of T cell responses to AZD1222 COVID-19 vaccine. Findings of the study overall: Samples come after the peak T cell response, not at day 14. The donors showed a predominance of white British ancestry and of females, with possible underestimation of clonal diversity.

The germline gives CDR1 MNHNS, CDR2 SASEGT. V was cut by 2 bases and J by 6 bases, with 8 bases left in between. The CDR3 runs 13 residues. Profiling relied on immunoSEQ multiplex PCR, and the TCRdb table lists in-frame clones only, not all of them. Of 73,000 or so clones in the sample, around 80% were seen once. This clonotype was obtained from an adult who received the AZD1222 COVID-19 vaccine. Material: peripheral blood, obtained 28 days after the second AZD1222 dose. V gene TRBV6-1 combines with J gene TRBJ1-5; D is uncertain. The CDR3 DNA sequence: TGTGCCAGCAGTGAATCTTCTGGTCAGCCCCAGCATTTT. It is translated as CASSESSGQPQHF.